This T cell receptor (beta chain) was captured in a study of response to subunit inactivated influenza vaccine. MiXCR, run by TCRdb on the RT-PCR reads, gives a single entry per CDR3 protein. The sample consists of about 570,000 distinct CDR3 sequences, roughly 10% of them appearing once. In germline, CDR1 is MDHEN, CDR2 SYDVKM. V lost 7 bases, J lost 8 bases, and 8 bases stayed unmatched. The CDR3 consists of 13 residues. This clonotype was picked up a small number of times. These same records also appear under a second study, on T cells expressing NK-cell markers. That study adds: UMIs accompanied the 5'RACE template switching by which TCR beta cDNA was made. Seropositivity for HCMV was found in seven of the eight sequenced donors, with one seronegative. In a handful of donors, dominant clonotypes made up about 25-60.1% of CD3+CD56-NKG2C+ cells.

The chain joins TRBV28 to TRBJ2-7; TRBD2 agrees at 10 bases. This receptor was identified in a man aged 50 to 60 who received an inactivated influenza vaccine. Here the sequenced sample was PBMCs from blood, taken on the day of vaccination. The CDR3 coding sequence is TGTGCCAGCATTAAAGGACTAGCGGAAAAGCAGTACTTC. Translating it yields CASIKGLAEKQYF.